This T cell receptor beta chain appears in the sequencing data of a study of OX40 agonist ivuxolimab in advanced cancers. At the level of the study: Ivuxolimab, an antibody that agonizes OX40 (CD134), was administered to the patients. Points from the study as a whole: Some of the lowest clonal expansion was seen in partial responders at 0.1-3.0 mg/kg. The authors also found low normalized T-cell clonal expansion in some nonresponders.

Assay used: immunoSEQ multiplex PCR; TCRdb lists only in-frame clones, some missing. The data show over 25,000 clones, around 76% seen once. On this clone: Its cognate antigen is unknown.

CDR1 is SGDLS, CDR2 YYNGEE, per germline. The V and J ends lost 0 bases and 5 bases respectively, with 10 bases between them. The CDR3 runs to 14 residues. This material consisted of CD4+ or CD8+ T cells sorted from blood, taken in a trial of the OX40 agonist ivuxolimab. V is TRBV9 and J is TRBJ2-3; unclear D gene. The source of this sequence is an adult with an advanced solid tumor such as melanoma, head and neck, liver or kidney cancer. Written as DNA, the CDR3 is TGTGCCAGCAGCGTAGCTTACAGAGGAGATACGCAGTATTTT. Its protein product is CASSVAYRGDTQYF.